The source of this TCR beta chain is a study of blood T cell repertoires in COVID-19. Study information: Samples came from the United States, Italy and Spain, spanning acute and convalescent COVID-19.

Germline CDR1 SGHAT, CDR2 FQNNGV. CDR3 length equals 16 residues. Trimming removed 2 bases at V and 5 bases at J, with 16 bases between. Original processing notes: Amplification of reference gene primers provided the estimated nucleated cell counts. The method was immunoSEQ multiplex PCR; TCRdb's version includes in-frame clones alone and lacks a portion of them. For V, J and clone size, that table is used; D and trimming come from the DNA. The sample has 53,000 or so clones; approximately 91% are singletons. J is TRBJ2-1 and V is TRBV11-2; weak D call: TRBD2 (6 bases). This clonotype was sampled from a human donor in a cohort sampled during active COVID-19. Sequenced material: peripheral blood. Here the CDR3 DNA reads TGTGCCAGCAGCTTAACGGAAGGAGGAGGGGACAATGAGCAGTTCTTC. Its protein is CASSLTEGGGDNEQFF.